A selection of T cell receptor beta chains follows, all from one sample in a study of shared clonotypes between healthy human individuals. Sequenced by immunoSEQ multiplex PCR; TCRdb stores in-frame clones only, minus some. Here the sample spans around 2.1 million clones, almost 96% being singletons. Material for sequencing was naive CD4+ T cells sorted from blood. These receptors came from a young man in good health. The CDR3 runs from the conserved cysteine through the conserved F or W. The D gene is left open where the match is weak. Where a row states a size, it is once, few, many or the class of an expanded clone; other rows omit it.

clone_size: -
v_call: TRBV2
d_call: TRBD2
j_call: TRBJ2-2
cdr3_nt: TGTGCCAGCAGTTTAGCGGGGACCCCTACTGGGGAGCTGTTTTTT
cdr3_aa: CASSLAGTPTGELFF

clone_size: -
v_call: TRBV7-9
d_call: TRBD1
j_call: TRBJ2-7
cdr3_nt: TGTGCCAGCAGCACCCGGGACAGAGACTACGAGCAGTACTTC
cdr3_aa: CASSTRDRDYEQYF

clone_size: -
v_call: TRBV21-1
d_call: -
j_call: TRBJ2-7
cdr3_nt: TGTGCCAGCAGCAAAGCGGAGGCACCCGGGTGCTACGAGCAGTACTTC
cdr3_aa: CASSKAEAPGCYEQYF

clone_size: -
v_call: TRBV2
d_call: -
j_call: TRBJ2-7
cdr3_nt: TGTGCCAGCAGTGCCCTACAGTCCTACGAGCAGTACTTC
cdr3_aa: CASSALQSYEQYF

clone_size: -
v_call: TRBV30
d_call: -
j_call: TRBJ2-1
cdr3_nt: -
cdr3_aa: CAWSVFWSDSSYNEQFF

clone_size: -
v_call: TRBV28
d_call: TRBD1
j_call: TRBJ2-2
cdr3_nt: TGTGCCAGCAGTCTGACAGGGGGCGCGGGTCGCGGGGAGCTGTTTTTT
cdr3_aa: CASSLTGGAGRGELFF

clone_size: -
v_call: TRBV18
d_call: TRBD1
j_call: TRBJ2-7
cdr3_nt: TGTGCCAGCTCACCAGGGACAGTAAACTCCTACGAGCAGTACTTC
cdr3_aa: CASSPGTVNSYEQYF

clone_size: -
v_call: TRBV10-3
d_call: -
j_call: TRBJ1-4
cdr3_nt: TGTGCCTCGACGGGTGGGGAAAAACTGTTTTTT
cdr3_aa: CASTGGEKLFF

clone_size: -
v_call: TRBV30
d_call: TRBD1
j_call: TRBJ1-3
cdr3_nt: TGTGCCTGGAGTGTACAAGGGACAGTAGGAAACACCATATATTTT
cdr3_aa: CAWSVQGTVGNTIYF

clone_size: -
v_call: TRBV30
d_call: TRBD1
j_call: TRBJ1-4
cdr3_nt: TGTGCCTGGGGGACCGGGACAGCAACTAATGAAAAACTGTTTTTT
cdr3_aa: CAWGTGTATNEKLFF

clone_size: -
v_call: TRBV5-4
d_call: -
j_call: TRBJ2-1
cdr3_nt: TGTGCCAGCAGCCCCGTGGATTACAATGAGCAGTTCTTC
cdr3_aa: CASSPVDYNEQFF

clone_size: -
v_call: TRBV18
d_call: TRBD1
j_call: TRBJ1-1
cdr3_nt: TGTGCCAGCTCACCGAGCCGGGACAGGGCAGCAGCTTTCTTT
cdr3_aa: CASSPSRDRAAAFF

clone_size: -
v_call: TRBV7-9
d_call: -
j_call: TRBJ1-1
cdr3_nt: TGTGCCAGCAGCTTAGTTCAGGGCCCCACTGAAGCTTTCTTT
cdr3_aa: CASSLVQGPTEAFF

clone_size: once
v_call: TRBV30
d_call: -
j_call: TRBJ2-1
cdr3_nt: TGTGCCTGGAGTGTCGGCAGGGAATTATACAATGAGCAGTTCTTC
cdr3_aa: CAWSVGRELYNEQFF

clone_size: -
v_call: TRBV5-1
d_call: -
j_call: TRBJ2-2
cdr3_nt: TGCGCCAGCAGCCAAACCGGGACCGCGAACACCGGGGAGCTGTTTTTT
cdr3_aa: CASSQTGTANTGELFF

clone_size: -
v_call: TRBV28
d_call: -
j_call: TRBJ1-3
cdr3_nt: TGTGCCAGCAGTGATACCGGGACAACGGGAAACACCATATATTTT
cdr3_aa: CASSDTGTTGNTIYF

clone_size: -
v_call: TRBV10-3
d_call: -
j_call: TRBJ1-1
cdr3_nt: TGTGCCATCAGTGAGTTCCCAGCTGAAGCTTTCTTT
cdr3_aa: CAISEFPAEAFF

clone_size: -
v_call: TRBV5-1
d_call: -
j_call: TRBJ1-2
cdr3_nt: TGCGCCAGCAGCTGGGGCTCTAACTATGGCTACACCTTC
cdr3_aa: CASSWGSNYGYTF

clone_size: -
v_call: TRBV5-6
d_call: -
j_call: TRBJ2-5
cdr3_nt: TGTGCCAGCAGCTTTACCCAAGAGACCCAGTACTTC
cdr3_aa: CASSFTQETQYF

clone_size: -
v_call: TRBV2
d_call: -
j_call: TRBJ1-1
cdr3_nt: TGTGCCAGCAGTGAGAATTTGAACACTGAAGCTTTCTTT
cdr3_aa: CASSENLNTEAFF

clone_size: -
v_call: TRBV5-8
d_call: TRBD2
j_call: TRBJ2-5
cdr3_nt: TGTGCCAGCAGCCCGGGGACTAGCGGAACAAAAGAGACCCAGTACTTC
cdr3_aa: CASSPGTSGTKETQYF

clone_size: -
v_call: TRBV30
d_call: -
j_call: TRBJ2-7
cdr3_nt: TGTGCCTGGAGTGTAAGGTTAGGGCAGGGAGGCGAGCAGTACTTC
cdr3_aa: CAWSVRLGQGGEQYF

clone_size: -
v_call: TRBV6-5
d_call: -
j_call: TRBJ1-2
cdr3_nt: TGTGCCAGCAACCGGATTAACTATGGCTACACCTTC
cdr3_aa: CASNRINYGYTF

clone_size: -
v_call: TRBV19
d_call: -
j_call: TRBJ2-1
cdr3_nt: TGTGCCAGTTCTTGGGGGCGGGAGCTCTACAATGAGCAGTTCTTC
cdr3_aa: CASSWGRELYNEQFF

clone_size: -
v_call: TRBV11-2
d_call: -
j_call: TRBJ2-1
cdr3_nt: TGTGCCAGCAGCCCGATGGGATATAACTACAATGAGCAGTTCTTC
cdr3_aa: CASSPMGYNYNEQFF

clone_size: -
v_call: TRBV21-1
d_call: -
j_call: TRBJ1-2
cdr3_nt: TGTGCCAGCAGCAAAGGTTCCGGGACAGCTGCTAACTATGGCTACACCTTC
cdr3_aa: CASSKGSGTAANYGYTF

clone_size: -
v_call: TRBV5-6
d_call: -
j_call: TRBJ1-2
cdr3_nt: TGTGCCAGCAGCCCCAGATGGCCGGGAGCTAACCTCGGCTACACCTTC
cdr3_aa: CASSPRWPGANLGYTF

clone_size: -
v_call: TRBV11-2
d_call: TRBD1
j_call: TRBJ1-2
cdr3_nt: TGTGCCAGCAGCTTAGTGGACAGGGGAGGGGGCTACACCTTC
cdr3_aa: CASSLVDRGGGYTF

clone_size: -
v_call: TRBV11-2
d_call: -
j_call: TRBJ1-1
cdr3_nt: TGTGCCAGCAGCTTAGCCGGCGGGTCAGGCACTGAAGCTTTCTTT
cdr3_aa: CASSLAGGSGTEAFF

clone_size: -
v_call: TRBV7-7
d_call: TRBD2
j_call: TRBJ2-2
cdr3_nt: TGTGCTCGGGGACTACCAACCGGGGAGCTGTTTTTT
cdr3_aa: CARGLPTGELFF

clone_size: -
v_call: TRBV11-2
d_call: -
j_call: TRBJ1-3
cdr3_nt: TGTGCCAGCAGCTTAGCTGCTGGTGGCTCTGGAAACACCATATATTTT
cdr3_aa: CASSLAAGGSGNTIYF

clone_size: -
v_call: TRBV7-8
d_call: TRBD1
j_call: TRBJ2-7
cdr3_nt: TGTGCCAGCAGCTTAGACCCCAGGGGGCGGAACGAGCAGTACTTC
cdr3_aa: CASSLDPRGRNEQYF

clone_size: -
v_call: TRBV19
d_call: -
j_call: TRBJ1-2
cdr3_nt: TGTGCCAGTAGTACCGGAAAAGACAAATATGGCTACACCTTC
cdr3_aa: CASSTGKDKYGYTF

clone_size: -
v_call: TRBV6-6
d_call: TRBD1
j_call: TRBJ1-5
cdr3_nt: TGTGCCAGCAGTCCAGACAGGGGACAGCCCCAGCATTTT
cdr3_aa: CASSPDRGQPQHF

clone_size: once
v_call: TRBV28
d_call: TRBD2
j_call: TRBJ2-4
cdr3_nt: TGTGCCAGCACTACGGAGGGGAGAGCGGGAGTGGGCAAAAACATTCAGTACTTC
cdr3_aa: CASTTEGRAGVGKNIQYF

clone_size: -
v_call: TRBV10-2
d_call: -
j_call: TRBJ2-2
cdr3_nt: TGCGTCCCAGCTCCCACCGGACTACCCCCCGGGGAGCTGTTTTTT
cdr3_aa: CVPAPTGLPPGELFF

clone_size: -
v_call: TRBV5-4
d_call: TRBD1
j_call: TRBJ1-1
cdr3_nt: TGTGCCAGCAGCTTGGGAGGGGCAGGGGGTGAAGCTTTCTTT
cdr3_aa: CASSLGGAGGEAFF

clone_size: -
v_call: TRBV2
d_call: TRBD1
j_call: TRBJ2-1
cdr3_nt: TGTGCCAGCAGTGGGACAGGGGGACGAGACAATGAGCAGTTCTTC
cdr3_aa: CASSGTGGRDNEQFF

clone_size: once
v_call: TRBV15
d_call: -
j_call: TRBJ2-7
cdr3_nt: TGTGCCACCAGCAGAGTACGGGTTTCGGGTGCCCAGGCCTACGAGCAGTACTTC
cdr3_aa: CATSRVRVSGAQAYEQYF

clone_size: -
v_call: TRBV5-4
d_call: TRBD1
j_call: TRBJ1-4
cdr3_nt: TGTGCCAGCAGCCCCCAGGGACAGGGCGGCGAAAAACTGTTTTTT
cdr3_aa: CASSPQGQGGEKLFF

clone_size: -
v_call: TRBV6-6
d_call: TRBD1
j_call: TRBJ1-1
cdr3_nt: TGTGCCAGCAGTTACGGTCCAGGGGGCTCGAACACTGAAGCTTTCTTT
cdr3_aa: CASSYGPGGSNTEAFF

clone_size: -
v_call: TRBV7-9
d_call: -
j_call: TRBJ1-1
cdr3_nt: TGTGCCAGCAGCTTAGCGGGCACAAACACTGAAGCTTTCTTT
cdr3_aa: CASSLAGTNTEAFF

clone_size: -
v_call: TRBV6-5
d_call: -
j_call: TRBJ2-7
cdr3_nt: TGTGCCAGCAGACCCCCTCGGGGCTCCTACGAGCAGTACTTC
cdr3_aa: CASRPPRGSYEQYF

clone_size: -
v_call: TRBV13
d_call: -
j_call: TRBJ1-4
cdr3_nt: TGTGCCAGCACTGACCGACGGGTAAATGAAAAACTGTTTTTT
cdr3_aa: CASTDRRVNEKLFF

clone_size: -
v_call: TRBV5-6
d_call: TRBD2
j_call: TRBJ2-3
cdr3_nt: TGTGCCAGCGTTGGACTAGCGAATACGCAGTATTTT
cdr3_aa: CASVGLANTQYF

clone_size: -
v_call: TRBV11-3
d_call: -
j_call: TRBJ1-1
cdr3_nt: TGTGCCAGCAGCTTAGAACAGGACACTGAAGCTTTCTTT
cdr3_aa: CASSLEQDTEAFF

clone_size: -
v_call: TRBV11-2
d_call: -
j_call: TRBJ2-2
cdr3_nt: TGTGCCAGCAGCTCCTTATTTAGCCGCAAAGCTAACACCGGGGAGCTGTTTTTT
cdr3_aa: CASSSLFSRKANTGELFF

clone_size: -
v_call: TRBV19
d_call: -
j_call: TRBJ1-1
cdr3_nt: TGTGCCAGTACCAAAGGACCGGGGGAAGCTTTCTTT
cdr3_aa: CASTKGPGEAFF

clone_size: -
v_call: TRBV7-9
d_call: -
j_call: TRBJ1-1
cdr3_nt: TGTGCCAGCAGCGTCGGGGAGAGAGGGGGTGGAGATGAAGCTTTCTTT
cdr3_aa: CASSVGERGGGDEAFF

clone_size: -
v_call: TRBV30
d_call: -
j_call: TRBJ2-3
cdr3_nt: TGTGCCTGGACCCCCCTCTTGGATACGCAGTATTTT
cdr3_aa: CAWTPLLDTQYF

clone_size: -
v_call: TRBV5-1
d_call: -
j_call: TRBJ2-7
cdr3_nt: TGCGCCAGCAGCTTGGCCGGGACTGGGGACACCTCCTACGAGCAGTACTTC
cdr3_aa: CASSLAGTGDTSYEQYF

clone_size: few
v_call: TRBV5-1
d_call: TRBD1
j_call: TRBJ1-5
cdr3_nt: TGCGCCAGCAGCCCCGGGACAGGGGGCAATCAGCCCCAGCATTTT
cdr3_aa: CASSPGTGGNQPQHF